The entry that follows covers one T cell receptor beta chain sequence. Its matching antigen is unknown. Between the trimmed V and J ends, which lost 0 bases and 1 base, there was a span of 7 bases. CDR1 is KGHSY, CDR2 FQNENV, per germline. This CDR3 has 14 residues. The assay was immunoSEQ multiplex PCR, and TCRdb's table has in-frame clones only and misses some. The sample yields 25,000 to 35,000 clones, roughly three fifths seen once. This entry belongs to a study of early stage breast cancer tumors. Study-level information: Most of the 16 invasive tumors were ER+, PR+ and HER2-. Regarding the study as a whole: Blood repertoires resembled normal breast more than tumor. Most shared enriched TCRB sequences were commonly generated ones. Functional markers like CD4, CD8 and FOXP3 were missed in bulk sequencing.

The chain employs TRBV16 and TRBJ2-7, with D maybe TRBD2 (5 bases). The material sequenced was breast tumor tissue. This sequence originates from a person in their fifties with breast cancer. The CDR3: CASSQSGGSYEQYF. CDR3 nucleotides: TGTGCCAGCAGCCAATCGGGCGGGTCCTACGAGCAGTACTTC.